These T cell receptor beta chains were read from a single sample in a study of metastatic and nonmetastatic thyroid tumors. MiXCR re-clonotyped the PCR reads for TCRdb. The sample contains some 13,000 clones, about 27% of which appear only once. Sequencing was carried out using tumor tissue. The source is a female donor with papillary thyroid cancer or a benign thyroid nodule (not recorded which). Some clones in this sample may be carry-over from other donors' samples. CDR3s include the opening cysteine and the closing phenylalanine or tryptophan. Each record gives: V gene, J gene, CDR3 protein.

v_call: TRBV11-1; j_call: TRBJ2-2; cdr3_aa: CASSLSPIWIPAGELFF
v_call: TRBV15; j_call: TRBJ2-6; cdr3_aa: CATSRDLLSGANVLTF
v_call: TRBV28; j_call: TRBJ1-5; cdr3_aa: CASSLWDSSNQPQHF
v_call: TRBV5-1; j_call: TRBJ2-5; cdr3_aa: CASSLERLAGETQYF
v_call: TRBV28; j_call: TRBJ2-1; cdr3_aa: CASRLTGTSGAEQFF
v_call: TRBV27; j_call: TRBJ2-1; cdr3_aa: CASSPLILAGGSYNEQFF
v_call: TRBV9; j_call: TRBJ2-3; cdr3_aa: CASSPGTSGGDRYTQYF
v_call: TRBV6-1; j_call: TRBJ1-4; cdr3_aa: CASRKGGGNEKLFF
v_call: TRBV7-3; j_call: TRBJ2-1; cdr3_aa: CASSLGAWGIEQFF
v_call: TRBV28; j_call: TRBJ2-5; cdr3_aa: CASSLVGQGETQYF
v_call: TRBV6-1; j_call: TRBJ2-1; cdr3_aa: CASRSGDELNEQFF
v_call: TRBV6-1; j_call: TRBJ2-2; cdr3_aa: CASRRTGNTGELFF
v_call: TRBV12-3/TRBV12-4; j_call: TRBJ1-5; cdr3_aa: CASSLGQEVYSNQPQHF
v_call: TRBV30; j_call: TRBJ1-2; cdr3_aa: CAWVRVTAYGYTF
v_call: TRBV7-9; j_call: TRBJ2-7; cdr3_aa: CASSPWGGAVHEQYF
v_call: TRBV10-2; j_call: TRBJ1-2; cdr3_aa: CASSESISAAYGYTF
v_call: TRBV5-1; j_call: TRBJ2-1; cdr3_aa: CASSLGGQKVYNEQFF
v_call: TRBV6-1; j_call: TRBJ1-4; cdr3_aa: CASSSPRGGTNEKLFF
v_call: TRBV11-1; j_call: TRBJ1-6; cdr3_aa: CASSFRAPAYNSPLHF
v_call: TRBV28; j_call: TRBJ1-4; cdr3_aa: CASSTDGGWEKLFF
v_call: TRBV12-3/TRBV12-4; j_call: TRBJ2-7; cdr3_aa: CASRGSGAGAYEQYF
v_call: TRBV10-1; j_call: TRBJ2-5; cdr3_aa: CASSGADSRGKETQYF
v_call: TRBV6-1; j_call: TRBJ2-7; cdr3_aa: CASRAGGQVSYEQYF
v_call: TRBV6-1; j_call: TRBJ1-2; cdr3_aa: CASSLQGGYGYTF
v_call: TRBV11-1; j_call: TRBJ2-1; cdr3_aa: CASSQSGTKNYNEQFF
v_call: TRBV3-1; j_call: TRBJ1-1; cdr3_aa: CASSPRGRGTEAFF
v_call: TRBV5-6; j_call: TRBJ1-2; cdr3_aa: CASSLAEQGAPFPYGYGYTF
v_call: TRBV9; j_call: TRBJ2-5; cdr3_aa: CASSVGSGRAGEETQYF
v_call: TRBV6-1; j_call: TRBJ2-7; cdr3_aa: CASSPGPYEQYF
v_call: TRBV7-7; j_call: TRBJ2-4; cdr3_aa: CASSLGLRDSKNIQYF
v_call: TRBV27; j_call: TRBJ1-1; cdr3_aa: CASSRDTRYGTEAFF
v_call: TRBV13; j_call: TRBJ2-7; cdr3_aa: CASSARGTPYEQYF
v_call: TRBV19; j_call: TRBJ1-1; cdr3_aa: CASSTSTGEGGEAFF
v_call: TRBV20-1; j_call: TRBJ1-2; cdr3_aa: CSAPLTPNYGYTF
v_call: TRBV11-2; j_call: TRBJ1-1; cdr3_aa: CASSLDYRYWLTEAFF
v_call: TRBV28; j_call: TRBJ2-7; cdr3_aa: CASSLRGGDEQYF
v_call: TRBV29-1; j_call: TRBJ2-5; cdr3_aa: CSVRGGQETQYF
v_call: TRBV5-1; j_call: TRBJ1-6; cdr3_aa: CASSLDGPYNSPLHF
v_call: TRBV7-2; j_call: TRBJ1-3; cdr3_aa: CASSLAGNTIYF